The 4 T cell receptor beta chains given below trace back to one sample, sequenced in a study of brain T cells in children with intractable seizures. Clones were read by immunoSEQ multiplex PCR, and TCRdb kept only the in-frame ones, dropping some. Among 110,000 or so clones listed, 94% were seen once. The material was peripheral blood, obtained at surgery. The receptors stem from a boy under two years old with hemimegalencephaly and intractable seizures.

The chain recombines TRBV19 with TRBJ1-1; D unresolved. V lost 8 bases, J lost 4 bases, and 11 bases lay in between. Germline V gene sequence: CDR1 LNHDA, CDR2 SQIVND (reference sequence). The CDR3 totals 12 residues. The CDR3 loop reads CASGGRGTEAFF. The CDR3 region has the DNA TGTGCCAGTGGCGGTCGGGGCACTGAAGCTTTCTTT.

The chain joins TRBV3-1 (or the pseudogene TRBV3-2) to TRBJ2-1, with 12 bases aligning to TRBD2. CDR1 is LGHDT, CDR2 YNNKEL, per germline (reference sequence). The trim removed 4 bases at V and 9 bases at J, leaving 4 bases unmatched. The CDR3 length is 14 residues. CDR3 protein: CASSLTSGRIEQFF. The CDR3 DNA follows: TGTGCCAGCAGCCTGACTAGCGGGAGAATTGAGCAGTTCTTC.

This chain uses TRBV23-1 with TRBJ1-4; D gene unclear. TRBV23-1 is assigned to the ORF class and has an uncertain function. V lost 0 bases, J lost 16 bases, and 12 bases lay in between. This CDR3 contains 12 residues. The CDR3 sequence: CASSQSEAPGFF. CDR3 coding DNA: TGCGCCAGCAGTCAATCGGAGGCCCCTGGGTTTTTT.

Only one count was recorded for this clone. The V gene is TRBV5-1, the J gene TRBJ2-7; 7 bases map to TRBD1. CDR3 length: 15 amino acids. CDR1 and CDR2 (germline): SGHRS, YFSETQ. The V gene end was trimmed by 0 bases and the J gene end by 2 bases; junction bases not matched to a gene: 5. CDR3 protein: CASSLDQGDTYEQYF. The CDR3 DNA reads TGCGCCAGCAGCTTGGATCAGGGGGATACCTACGAGCAGTACTTC.